Presented here are 21 T cell receptor beta chains from one specimen sequenced in a study of blood T cell repertoires in COVID-19. Produced via immunoSEQ multiplex PCR; TCRdb's table is partial and in-frame only. The table lists hundreds of thousands of clones, approximately 92% of them singletons. Specimen: PBMCs or T cells enriched from blood (not recorded which). All receptors come from a man aged 25 to 40 who had recovered from COVID-19.

This clone was seen more than once but under ten times. The genes are TRBV27 and TRBJ2-7, with TRBD1 matching 7 bases. The CDR3 extends over 14 amino acids. From germline, CDR1 is MNHEY and CDR2 SMNVEV (reference sequence). Germline trimming cut 6 bases from V and 2 bases from J; bases unmatched to any gene: 7. The CDR3 region has the DNA TGTGCCAGCAGGCCGAGGGGGCGACCCTACGAGCAGTACTTC. Its translation: CASRPRGRPYEQYF.

V and J are TRBV3-1 (or the pseudogene TRBV3-2) and TRBJ1-6; a possible D gene is TRBD1 (6 bases). Germline V CDR1 and CDR2: LGHDT, YNNKEL (reference sequence). The CDR3 spans 14 residues. V lost 2 bases and J lost 6, with 8 bases in between. CDR3 in DNA: TGTGCCAGCAGCCAACTGGACAGTAATTCACCCCTCCACTTT. This encodes CASSQLDSNSPLHF.

V and J are TRBV19 and TRBJ1-2; no clear D. This CDR3 region has 15 residues. The V gene's germline CDR1 is LNHDA and CDR2 SQIVND (reference sequence). Trimming left V 3 bases short and J 5 bases short, with 16 bases between. The CDR3 region is CASSIDSAGKYGYTF. The CDR3 DNA is TGTGCCAGTAGTATTGATTCAGCGGGGAAGTATGGCTACACCTTC.

The chain recombines TRBV28 with TRBJ1-3, with unresolved D. Trimming took 4 bases from V and 4 from J, leaving 8 bases between them. Per the germline V gene, CDR1 is MDHEN and CDR2 is SYDVKM. The CDR3 is 13 residues long. The chain's CDR3 is CASSSGIGNTIYF. DNA of the CDR3: TGTGCCAGCAGTTCGGGGATCGGAAACACCATATATTTT.

This sequence joins TRBV28 and TRBJ1-2; possibly TRBD1 for D (5 bases). The CDR3 covers 14 residues. The germline CDR1 and CDR2 sequences are MDHEN and SYDVKM. V shed 6 bases and J shed 7 bases, with 18 bases lying between them. The CDR3, as DNA: TGTGCCAGCAGCTCTATACCAGGGACTCGTGGCTACACCTTC. It encodes CASSSIPGTRGYTF.

This chain connects TRBV11-2 to TRBJ1-1; 10 bases line up with TRBD1. V lost 0 bases and J lost 4; bases outside the gene matches: 8. The CDR3 contains 17 residues. Germline values: CDR1 SGHAT, CDR2 FQNNGV. CDR3 region: CASSLDKWGQGITEAFF. The CDR3 DNA is TGTGCCAGCAGCTTAGATAAGTGGGGACAGGGGATCACTGAAGCTTTCTTT.

This clone was observed once. V and J are TRBV27 and TRBJ2-2; 7 bases fit TRBD2. This CDR3 region has 16 residues. The germline CDR1 and CDR2 sequences are MNHEY and SMNVEV (reference sequence). V gave up 3 bases and J gave up 7 bases; unmatched junction bases: 11. The CDR3 reads CASSFYPAGRIGELFF. The CDR3 DNA sequence: TGTGCCAGCAGTTTCTATCCAGCGGGAAGGATCGGGGAGCTGTTTTTT.

This chain uses TRBV18 with TRBJ1-4; no clear D gene. This CDR3 region has 13 residues. The germline gives CDR1 KGHSH, CDR2 LQKENI. The germline V and J ends were trimmed by 2 bases and 10 bases, with 11 bases remaining between them. Written as DNA, the CDR3 is TGTGCCAGCTCACCAGGGCTCGAAGGAAAACTGTTTTTT. Its protein product is CASSPGLEGKLFF.

V is TRBV5-1 and J is TRBJ1-6, with D maybe TRBD1 (5 bases). Trimming cost V 7 bases and J 9 bases, with 14 bases left between them. Germline CDR1 and CDR2: SGHRS and YFSETQ. CDR3 length equals 13 residues. The chain's CDR3 is CASGVQGGSPLHF. CDR3 nucleotide sequence: TGCGCCAGCGGAGTCCAGGGAGGTTCACCCCTCCACTTT.

The gene calls are TRBV3-1 (or the pseudogene TRBV3-2) and TRBJ2-1; the match to TRBD1 covers 8 bases. The CDR3 spans 13 residues. The germline V gene encodes CDR1 LGHDT and CDR2 YNNKEL (reference sequence). J lost 10 bases, V lost 4 bases, and 6 bases had no gene match. CDR3 sequence: CASSPNRGLEQFF. CDR3 nucleotide sequence: TGTGCCAGCAGCCCAAACAGGGGGTTGGAGCAGTTCTTC.

The J gene is TRBJ1-1, the V gene TRBV6-2 or TRBV6-3; 8 nucleotides match TRBD1. V dropped 5 bases and J dropped 4; count of bases not matched to a gene: 9. Per the germline V gene, CDR1 is MNHEY and CDR2 is SVGEGT. The CDR3 runs 15 residues. The CDR3 is CASSTLNRGGTEAFF. The CDR3 coding sequence is TGTGCCAGCAGTACCCTGAACAGGGGGGGCACTGAAGCTTTCTTT.

The chain has TRBV19 and TRBJ2-4; weak D call: TRBD1 (6 bases). Germline lookup yields CDR1 LNHDA and CDR2 SQIVND (reference sequence). The length of the CDR3 is 17 residues. V was trimmed by 3 bases and J by 6 bases, leaving 21 bases between them. CDR3 nucleotides: TGTGCCAGTAGTATCCCTCCGACGGGGACACCCCTAAACATTCAGTACTTC. Protein sequence: CASSIPPTGTPLNIQYF.

The chain uses TRBV27 and TRBJ2-1; 12 nucleotides align to TRBD2. V shed 6 bases and J 5 bases; nucleotides not matched to a gene: 5. Germline CDR1 MNHEY, CDR2 SMNVEV (reference sequence). The CDR3 totals 15 residues. The CDR3 region has the DNA TGTGCCAGCAGCTCTCGGACTAGCGGGAACAATGAGCAGTTCTTC. Its protein is CASSSRTSGNNEQFF.

This chain uses TRBV7-2 with TRBJ2-5, with 7 bases lining up with TRBD1. The J call may not be correct, given that the DNA end is closer to TRBJ2-7. The CDR3 runs to 14 residues. Germline CDR1 SGHTA, CDR2 FQGNSA. The CDR3 spells CASSLGRAGGEQYF. CDR3 nucleotide sequence: TGTGCCAGCAGCTTGGGTAGGGCAGGGGGCGAGCAGTACTTC.

The chain combines TRBV28 with TRBJ1-1, with D possibly TRBD1 on 5 matching bases. CDR1 MDHEN and CDR2 SYDVKM come from the germline V gene. The CDR3 spans 14 residues. Trimming shortened V by 11 bases and J by 1 base, and 17 bases separated the two germline ends. CDR3 nucleotides: TGTGCCGCCCTAGGGGCGGAGAGGAACACTGAAGCTTTCTTT. Its translation: CAALGAERNTEAFF.

The chain has TRBV11-2 and TRBJ2-7; D may be TRBD2 (6 bases). The germline V gene encodes CDR1 SGHAT and CDR2 FQNNGV. The CDR3 is made up of 14 amino acids. V was pared by 4 bases and J by 2 bases, with 12 bases between. CDR3 bases: TGTGCCAGCAGCTCACCGCGGGATCCCTACGAGCAGTACTTC. Translation: CASSSPRDPYEQYF.

This rearrangement joins TRBV5-8 to TRBJ2-3, with D unclear. The germline CDR1 and CDR2 sequences are SGHTS and YDEGEE. Trimming took off 0 bases at V and 6 bases at J, with 8 bases between the two ends. This CDR3 contains 13 residues. The CDR3, as DNA: TGTGCCAGCAGCTTGGGCGGCGTTGATACGCAGTATTTT. Its translation: CASSLGGVDTQYF.

V gene TRBV5-1 combines with J gene TRBJ2-3; 13 bases map to TRBD2. This CDR3 spans 17 amino acids. V lost 4 bases to trimming and J lost 3 bases; unmatched junction nucleotides: 8. Germline lookup yields CDR1 SGHRS and CDR2 YFSETQ. The CDR3 nucleotides read TGCGCCAGCAGCAGAGGACTAGCGGGAGCTAGTACAGATACGCAGTATTTT. Translated: CASSRGLAGASTDTQYF.

The CDR3 DNA reads as TGTGCCAGCAGCCCGACTTATAATTCACCCCTCCACTTT. Translating it yields CASSPTYNSPLHF. V and J are TRBV6-5 and TRBJ1-6; the D is unclear. The V gene lost 6 bases and the J gene lost 4 bases, with 7 bases spanning the gap. Germline V lookup: CDR1 MNHEY, CDR2 SVGAGI. The CDR3 has 13 amino acids.

Worth noting for this clone: Germline is not matched at one junction end, which may reflect a read error. J is TRBJ1-4 and V is TRBV30; unclear D gene. The germline gives CDR1 GTSNPN, CDR2 SVGIG (reference sequence). The CDR3 length is 14 residues. The CDR3 DNA reads as TGTGCCTGGAGTGGGCAGGTTAACATGAAAAAAGTGTTTTTT. This codes for CAWSGQVNMKKVFF.

This chain joins TRBV6-6 and TRBJ2-5, with 10 bases fitting TRBD2. The CDR3 extends over 17 amino acids. V was clipped by 5 bases and J by 5 bases; unmatched bases: 14. CDR1 MNHNY and CDR2 SVGAGI come from the germline V gene (reference sequence). The CDR3 loop is CASSLLGAGGPGETQYF. As DNA, the CDR3 is TGTGCCAGCAGTCTTCTGGGAGCGGGAGGGCCTGGGGAGACCCAGTACTTC.